The present entry profiles one T cell receptor (beta chain) with its context. Its antigen is not known. This entry comes from a study of cytomegalovirus exposure and HLA in healthy donors. Germline CDR1 and CDR2: SEHNR and FQNEAQ (reference sequence). With V trimmed by 1 base and J by 4 bases, 3 bases remained unmatched. The CDR3 consists of 14 residues. The PCR made use of 60 Vbeta and 13 Jbeta primers. Measured with immunoSEQ multiplex PCR; TCRdb has only the in-frame clones, and not every one. The ten most abundant clones cover about 5% of a sample with 70,000 or so clones. General study results and limits: According to reports, the classifier identified cytomegalovirus status with high specificity and sensitivity. Several top significant clusters appeared, in a later analysis, to be linked to common viral pathogens.

The chain links TRBV7-9 to TRBJ1-2; 7 bases map to TRBD1. Sequenced: PBMCs. The TCR originated in a man aged 40-49 years in good health and CMV-seronegative. The CDR3 DNA sequence: TGTGCCAGCAGCTTAGGCCGGACAGGCTATGGCTACACCTTC. This gives the protein CASSLGRTGYGYTF.